This note documents a single T cell receptor beta chain sequence. The data are from a study of OX40 agonist ivuxolimab in advanced cancers. This CDR3 is built from 12 residues. The V and J ends lost 10 bases and 3 bases respectively, with 11 bases between them. The germline gives CDR1 MDHEN, CDR2 SYDVKM. Profiled with immunoSEQ multiplex PCR; TCRdb holds only in-frame clones, not every one. The sample holds 50,000 to 75,000 clones, roughly nine tenths seen once. This material consisted of CD4+ or CD8+ T cells sorted from blood, taken in a trial of the OX40 agonist ivuxolimab. The J gene is TRBJ2-3, the V gene TRBV28; D is unresolved. This sequence originates from an adult with an advanced solid tumor such as melanoma, head and neck, liver or kidney cancer. The CDR3 DNA reads TGTGCCACCTCGATCATTACAGATACGCAGTATTTT. Its translation: CATSIITDTQYF.